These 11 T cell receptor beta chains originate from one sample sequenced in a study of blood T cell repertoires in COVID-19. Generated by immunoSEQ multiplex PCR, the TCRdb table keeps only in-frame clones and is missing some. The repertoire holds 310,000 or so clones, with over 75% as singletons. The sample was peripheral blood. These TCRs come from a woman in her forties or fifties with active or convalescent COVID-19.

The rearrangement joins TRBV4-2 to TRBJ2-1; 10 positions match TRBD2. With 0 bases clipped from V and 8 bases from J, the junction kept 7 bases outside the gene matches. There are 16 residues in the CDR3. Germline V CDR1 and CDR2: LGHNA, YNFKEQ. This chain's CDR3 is CASSQEAAGGWDEQFF. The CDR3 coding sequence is TGTGCCAGCAGCCAAGAGGCAGCGGGGGGGTGGGATGAGCAGTTCTTC.

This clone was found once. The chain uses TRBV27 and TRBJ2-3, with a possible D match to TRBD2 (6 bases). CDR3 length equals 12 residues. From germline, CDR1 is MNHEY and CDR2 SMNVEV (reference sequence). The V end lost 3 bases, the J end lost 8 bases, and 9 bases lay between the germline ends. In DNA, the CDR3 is TGTGCCAGCAGTTTGCCCGGGGGTACGCAGTATTTT. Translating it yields CASSLPGGTQYF.

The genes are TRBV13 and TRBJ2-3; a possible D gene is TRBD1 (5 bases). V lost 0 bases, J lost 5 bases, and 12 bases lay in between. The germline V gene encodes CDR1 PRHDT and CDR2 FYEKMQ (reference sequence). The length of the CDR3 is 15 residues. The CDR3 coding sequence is TGTGCCAGCAGCTTAGGGCAGGGATGGAGAGATACGCAGTATTTT. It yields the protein CASSLGQGWRDTQYF.

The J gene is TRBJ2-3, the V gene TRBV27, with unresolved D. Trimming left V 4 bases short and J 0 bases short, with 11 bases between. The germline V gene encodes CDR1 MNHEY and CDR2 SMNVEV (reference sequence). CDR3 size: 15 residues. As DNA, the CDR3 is TGTGCCAGCAGTTCTAGGCGGATTAGCACAGATACGCAGTATTTT. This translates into CASSSRRISTDTQYF.

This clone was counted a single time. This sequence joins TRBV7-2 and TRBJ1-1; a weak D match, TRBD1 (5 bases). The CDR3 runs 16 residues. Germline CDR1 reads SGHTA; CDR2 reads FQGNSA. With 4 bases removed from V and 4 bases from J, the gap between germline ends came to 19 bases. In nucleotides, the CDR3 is TGTGCCAGCAGCTCCATGGGGGGGGTAGTCAGCACTGAAGCTTTCTTT. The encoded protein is CASSSMGGVVSTEAFF. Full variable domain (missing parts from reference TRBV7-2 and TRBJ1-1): GAGVSQSPSNKVTEKGKDVELRCDPISGHTALYWYRQSLGQGLEFLIYFQGNSAPDKSGLPSDRFSAERTGGSVSTLTIQRTQQEDSAVYLCASSSMGGVVSTEAFFGQGTRLTVV.

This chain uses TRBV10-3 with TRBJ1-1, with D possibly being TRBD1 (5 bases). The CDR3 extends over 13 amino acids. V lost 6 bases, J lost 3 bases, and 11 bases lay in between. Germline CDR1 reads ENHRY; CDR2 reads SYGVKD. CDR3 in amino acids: CAISGSGHTEAFF. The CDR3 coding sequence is TGTGCCATCAGCGGTTCAGGGCACACTGAAGCTTTCTTT.

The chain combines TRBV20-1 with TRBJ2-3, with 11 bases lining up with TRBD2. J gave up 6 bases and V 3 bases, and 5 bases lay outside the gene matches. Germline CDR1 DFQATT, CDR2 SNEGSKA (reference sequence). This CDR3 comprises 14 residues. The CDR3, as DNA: TGCAGTGCTAGTTCTAGCGGGAGGATGGATACGCAGTATTTT. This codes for CSASSSGRMDTQYF.

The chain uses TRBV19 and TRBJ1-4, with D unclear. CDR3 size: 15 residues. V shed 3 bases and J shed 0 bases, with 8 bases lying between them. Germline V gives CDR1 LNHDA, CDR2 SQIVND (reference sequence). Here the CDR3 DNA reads TGTGCCAGTAGTATGGGAGTCGCAACTAATGAAAAACTGTTTTTT. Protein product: CASSMGVATNEKLFF.

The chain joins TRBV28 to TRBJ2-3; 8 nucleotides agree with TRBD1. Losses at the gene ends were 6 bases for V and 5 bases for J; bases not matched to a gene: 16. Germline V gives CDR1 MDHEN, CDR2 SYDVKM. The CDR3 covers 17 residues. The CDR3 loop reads CASRSPSTGETQDTQYF. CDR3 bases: TGTGCCAGCAGGTCCCCATCGACAGGGGAGACTCAAGATACGCAGTATTTT.

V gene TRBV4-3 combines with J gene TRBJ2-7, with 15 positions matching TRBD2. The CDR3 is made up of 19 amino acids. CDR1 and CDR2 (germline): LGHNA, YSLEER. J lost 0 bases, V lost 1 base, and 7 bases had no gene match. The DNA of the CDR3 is TGCGCCAGCAGCCAAGGGGGGACTAGCGGGAGGAAAAGCTCCTACGAGCAGTACTTC. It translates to CASSQGGTSGRKSSYEQYF.

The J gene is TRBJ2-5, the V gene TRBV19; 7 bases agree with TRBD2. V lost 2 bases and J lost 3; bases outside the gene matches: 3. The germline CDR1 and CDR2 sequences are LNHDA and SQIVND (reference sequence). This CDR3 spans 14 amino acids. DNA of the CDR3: TGTGCCAGTAGTATATTTGGGGGGGAAGAGACCCAGTACTTC. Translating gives CASSIFGGEETQYF. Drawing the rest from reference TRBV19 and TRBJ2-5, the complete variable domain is DGGITQSPKYLFRKEGQNVTLSCEQNLNHDAMYWYRQDPGQGLRLIYYSQIVNDFQKGDIAEGYSVSREKKESFPLTVTSAQKNPTAFYLCASSIFGGEETQYFGPGTRLLVL.